This TCR beta chain was found in a study of human T cells and chemical hapten exposure. Study-level results: Expanded TCRs grouped into significantly more large CDR3 similarity clusters than controls produced.

This clonotype was detected only a few times. Its target is unknown. TCRdb re-analysed the RACE reads in MiXCR, keeping a single row per CDR3 protein. The sample lists 350,000 to 400,000 distinct CDR3 sequences, roughly 4.6% seen once, with 2.6% in the top ten. The germline V gene has CDR1 MNHNS and CDR2 SASEGT. The CDR3 loop spans 15 amino acids. Trimming stripped 3 bases from V and 5 bases from J, with 15 bases between. Regarding time point: pre-sensitization, week 0. Treatment of the sample: therapeutic diphenylcyclopropenone sensitization with weekly scalp DPC. The input for sequencing was whole blood, taken in connection with sensitization to the hapten diphenylcyclopropenone (DPC). The chain carries TRBV6-1 and TRBJ2-3, with D perhaps TRBD1 (5 bases). The source of this sequence is a woman in her forties or fifties with alopecia areata. Some clones in this sample may be carry-over from other donors' samples. Here the CDR3 DNA reads TGTGCCAGCAGTGAGTGGGGCATCCCCAAAGATACGCAGTATTTT. The encoded protein is CASSEWGIPKDTQYF.